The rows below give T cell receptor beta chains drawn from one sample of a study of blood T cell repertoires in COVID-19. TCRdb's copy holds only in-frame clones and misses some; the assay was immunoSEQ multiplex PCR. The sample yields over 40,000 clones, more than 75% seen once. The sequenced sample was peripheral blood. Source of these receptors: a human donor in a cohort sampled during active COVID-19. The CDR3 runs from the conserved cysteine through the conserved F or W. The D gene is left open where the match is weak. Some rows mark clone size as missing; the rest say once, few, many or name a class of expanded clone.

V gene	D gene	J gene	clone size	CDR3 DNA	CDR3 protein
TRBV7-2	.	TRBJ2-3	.	TGTGCCAGCAGCTTTATCGGTTCTACGCAGTATTTT	CASSFIGSTQYF
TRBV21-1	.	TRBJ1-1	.	TGTGCCAGCAGCAGACAGGGAAGTACTGAAGCTTTCTTT	CASSRQGSTEAFF
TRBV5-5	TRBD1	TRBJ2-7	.	TGTGCCAGCAGCCCTCCGACAGGGGGCTACGAGCAGTACTTC	CASSPPTGGYEQYF
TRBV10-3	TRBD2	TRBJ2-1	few	TGTGCCATCAGTCGTCAGACTTTAGCGGGGGGCACTGAGCAGTTCTTC	CAISRQTLAGGTEQFF
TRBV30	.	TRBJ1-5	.	TGTGCCTGGAGAACTGGGGGCACGGGCAATCAGCCCCAGCATTTT	CAWRTGGTGNQPQHF
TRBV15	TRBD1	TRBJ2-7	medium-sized	TGTGCCACCAGCAGTGGGACAGGGGGGCTTTACGAGCAGTACTTC	CATSSGTGGLYEQYF
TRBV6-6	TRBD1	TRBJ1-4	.	TGTGCCAGCAGTCAACCGGGACAGGCAAATGAAAAACTGTTTTTT	CASSQPGQANEKLFF
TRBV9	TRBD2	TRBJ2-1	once	TGTGCCAGCAGCGGCCTATGGACTAGCGGAAACAATGAGCAGTTCTTC	CASSGLWTSGNNEQFF
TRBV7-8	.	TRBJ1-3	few	TGTGCCAGCAGCTTACCTCTTGAGCCAAAAGGAAACACCATATATTTT	CASSLPLEPKGNTIYF
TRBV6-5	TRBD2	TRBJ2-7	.	TGTGCCAGCAGTTACCTTCCTAGCGGGGTCGGTGAGCAGTACTTC	CASSYLPSGVGEQYF
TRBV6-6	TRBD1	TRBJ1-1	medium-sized	TGTGCCAGCAGTCAGCGCGGGACAGATAACACTGAAGCTTTCTTT	CASSQRGTDNTEAFF
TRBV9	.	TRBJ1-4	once	TGTGCCAGCAGCGTACGAGGCGGAGGCCCGAATGAAAAACTGTTTTTT	CASSVRGGGPNEKLFF
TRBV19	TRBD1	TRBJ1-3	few	TGTGCCACCAGACAGGGGGCAGGAAACACCATATATTTT	CATRQGAGNTIYF